This T cell receptor beta chain was found in a study of cytomegalovirus exposure and HLA in healthy donors. Overall study results and limits: Fewer N-insertions than the roughly 670-donor mean were reportedly shown by an Asian-associated ancestry cluster in a later analysis. About 90% or about 30% of the time was how often most TCR beta V segments were productive, according to an earlier analysis.

CDR3 length: 14 amino acids. Germline assignment: CDR1 PRHDT and CDR2 FYEKMQ (reference sequence). V shed 9 bases, J shed 2 bases, and the junction held 8 bases outside the gene matches. A multiplex PCR was run with 60 Vbeta primers and 13 Jbeta primers. Clones were sequenced by immunoSEQ multiplex PCR, and TCRdb holds only the in-frame ones, with some missing. The sample yields around 130,000 clones, around 70% seen once. Details on this clone: No antigen is known for it.

Sequencing used PBMCs. This receptor was identified in a man aged 25 to 40 in good health and CMV-seronegative. The chain carries TRBV13 and TRBJ2-3, with TRBD1 matching over 7 bases. The CDR3, as DNA: TGTGCCAGTAGAGACAGGGCCTACACAGATACGCAGTATTTT. Encoded protein: CASRDRAYTDTQYF.